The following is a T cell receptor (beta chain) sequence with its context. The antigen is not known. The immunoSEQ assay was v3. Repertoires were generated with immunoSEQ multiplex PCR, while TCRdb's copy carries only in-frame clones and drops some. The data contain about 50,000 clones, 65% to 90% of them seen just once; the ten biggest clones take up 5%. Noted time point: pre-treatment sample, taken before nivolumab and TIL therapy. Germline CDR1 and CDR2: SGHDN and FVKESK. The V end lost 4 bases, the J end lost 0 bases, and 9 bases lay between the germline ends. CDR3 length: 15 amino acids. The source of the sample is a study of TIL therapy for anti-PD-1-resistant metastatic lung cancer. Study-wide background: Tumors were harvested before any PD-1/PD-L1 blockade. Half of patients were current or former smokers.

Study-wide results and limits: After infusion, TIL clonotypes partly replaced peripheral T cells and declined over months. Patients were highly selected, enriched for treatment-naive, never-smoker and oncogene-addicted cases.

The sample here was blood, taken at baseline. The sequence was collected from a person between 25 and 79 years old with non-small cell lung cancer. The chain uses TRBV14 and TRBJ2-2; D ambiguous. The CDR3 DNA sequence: TGTGCCAGCAGCCTGCACAGCGCGAACACCGGGGAGCTGTTTTTT. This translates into CASSLHSANTGELFF.